The rows below give T cell receptor beta chains drawn from one sample of a study of blood T cells in healthy people across ages. One entry per CDR3 protein, called by TCRdb with MiXCR from the 5' RACE reads. The sample includes under 2,000,000 distinct CDR3 sequences, around half seen only once; the top ten take 2.1%. Source material: blood. The receptor source for this set is a woman in her forties in good health. Each CDR3 is given with its conserved first and last residue. Each record gives: V gene, D gene, clone size, J gene, CDR3 DNA, CDR3 protein. A D gene is named only where the DNA matches it firmly. Size is omitted from some rows. Given values are once, few, many or a class for expanded clones.

V: TRBV7-2; D: TRBD2; size: .; J: TRBJ2-3; DNA: TGTGCCAGCAGCTTTCCTTCTAGCGGGGGGCCGCCAACTAGCACAGATACGCAGTATTTT; CDR3: CASSFPSSGGPPTSTDTQYF
V: TRBV27; D: .; size: .; J: TRBJ1-2; DNA: TGTGCCAGCAGCATCCAACCAAAATATGGCTACACCTTC; CDR3: CASSIQPKYGYTF
V: TRBV29-1; D: .; size: .; J: TRBJ2-3; DNA: TGCAGCGTTGAGGGGAGGACGGGGGGCGACACAGATACGCAGTATTTT; CDR3: CSVEGRTGGDTDTQYF
V: TRBV29-1; D: TRBD1; size: .; J: TRBJ2-5; DNA: TGCAGCGCCATTCCGGGACAGGGGGTTGTTGAGACCCAGTACTTC; CDR3: CSAIPGQGVVETQYF
V: TRBV5-5; D: .; size: .; J: TRBJ1-4; DNA: TGTGCCAGCAGTACTCACGGGGAAAAACTGTTTTTT; CDR3: CASSTHGEKLFF
V: TRBV28; D: TRBD2; size: .; J: TRBJ2-4; DNA: TGTGCCAGCAGTTCGTTGACTAGCGGGGCGGTATGGGAGCAGTACTTC; CDR3: CASSSLTSGAVWEQYF
V: TRBV5-1; D: .; size: few; J: TRBJ2-5; DNA: TGCGCCAGCAGCTTGGGTGGACAAGTCCAAGAGACCCAGTACTTC; CDR3: CASSLGGQVQETQYF
V: TRBV6-2/TRBV6-3; D: TRBD1; size: .; J: TRBJ2-1; DNA: TGTGCCAGCAGCTGGGACGGGACAGGGTACAATGAGCAGTTCTTC; CDR3: CASSWDGTGYNEQFF
V: TRBV4-2; D: .; size: few; J: TRBJ2-5; DNA: TGTGCCAGCAGCCAAGATCGAGGGGAAGTAGAGACCCAGTACTTC; CDR3: CASSQDRGEVETQYF
V: TRBV4-2; D: TRBD2; size: .; J: TRBJ2-1; DNA: TGTGCCAGCAGCCAAGATCGGCAGCGGGGGGGTTTCAATGAGCAGTTCTTC; CDR3: CASSQDRQRGGFNEQFF
V: TRBV5-1; D: .; size: .; J: TRBJ2-5; DNA: TGCGCCAGCAGCGGGACCCTTCACCAAGAGACCCAGTACTTC; CDR3: CASSGTLHQETQYF
V: TRBV20-1; D: .; size: .; J: TRBJ1-5; DNA: TGCAGTGCCATCCATCCCTTGGGAGGCCATCAGCCCCAGCATTTT; CDR3: CSAIHPLGGHQPQHF
V: TRBV7-6; D: .; size: .; J: TRBJ2-7; DNA: TGTGCCAGCAGCTCGACAGGATTTGAATACGAGCAGTACTTC; CDR3: CASSSTGFEYEQYF
V: TRBV3-1; D: .; size: few; J: TRBJ1-2; DNA: TGTGCCAGCAGCCAAGGCCGTTCGGTGGTATCTGGCTACACCTTC; CDR3: CASSQGRSVVSGYTF
V: TRBV7-9; D: TRBD2; size: .; J: TRBJ2-3; DNA: TGTGCCAGCAGCCCTGGGGGGGGGAGCCGCTGTATGCAGTATTTT; CDR3: CASSPGGGSRCMQYF
V: TRBV20-1; D: .; size: .; J: TRBJ1-1; DNA: TGCAGTGCCCCGGACGGGCGAATCGGGACTGAAGCTTTCTTT; CDR3: CSAPDGRIGTEAFF
V: TRBV4-3; D: .; size: .; J: TRBJ1-5; DNA: TGCGCCAGCAGCCAAGATTTCGGGCAGGGCAGAGGGCAGCCCCAGCATTTT; CDR3: CASSQDFGQGRGQPQHF
V: TRBV18; D: .; size: .; J: TRBJ2-2; DNA: TGTGCCAGCTCACCCCTGGGACCCCAGGGCACCGGGGAGCTGTTTTTT; CDR3: CASSPLGPQGTGELFF
V: TRBV29-1; D: .; size: .; J: TRBJ2-7; DNA: TGCAGCGTTGAAAGGCAGGGGAAGGCCCAGTACTTC; CDR3: CSVERQGKAQYF
V: TRBV4-2; D: .; size: .; J: TRBJ2-3; DNA: TGTGCCAGCAGCCAAGAGAACACCGGGGGCCCAGATACGCAGTATTTT; CDR3: CASSQENTGGPDTQYF
V: TRBV7-2; D: .; size: few; J: TRBJ2-1; DNA: TGTGCCAGCGCACCGGGCCTAGACTACAATGAGCAGTTCTTC; CDR3: CASAPGLDYNEQFF
V: TRBV5-1; D: TRBD1; size: .; J: TRBJ1-2; DNA: TGCGCCAGCAGCTTGGTTGGGACAGGGGCATCCTATGGCTACACCTTC; CDR3: CASSLVGTGASYGYTF
V: TRBV20-1; D: .; size: .; J: TRBJ2-3; DNA: TGCAGTGCTAGAGATATAAGAATGGCGCAGTATTTT; CDR3: CSARDIRMAQYF
V: TRBV6-5; D: TRBD2; size: .; J: TRBJ2-5; DNA: TGTGCCAGCAGACTAGCGGGGGGGCAAGGGACCCAGTACTTC; CDR3: CASRLAGGQGTQYF
V: TRBV6-2/TRBV6-3; D: .; size: .; J: TRBJ2-7; DNA: TGTGCCAGCAGGCACGGGACGGACTCCTACGAGCAGTACTTC; CDR3: CASRHGTDSYEQYF
V: TRBV10-3; D: .; size: .; J: TRBJ2-5; DNA: TGTGCCATCAGCCGCGGACAGAACCAAGAGACCCAGTACTTC; CDR3: CAISRGQNQETQYF
V: TRBV24-1; D: .; size: few; J: TRBJ2-1; DNA: TGTGCCACCAGTGGCCCTACGGGGCCTAATGAGCAGTTCTTC; CDR3: CATSGPTGPNEQFF
V: TRBV28; D: TRBD1; size: .; J: TRBJ2-1; DNA: TGTGCCAGCAGCAGCCCACCGGGACAGGGGACCTACAATGAGCAGTTCTTC; CDR3: CASSSPPGQGTYNEQFF
V: TRBV4-3; D: TRBD1; size: .; J: TRBJ2-4; DNA: TGCGCCAGCAGCCAGGGACCGACAGGGGCCCTCAAAAACATTCAGTACTTC; CDR3: CASSQGPTGALKNIQYF
V: TRBV6-2/TRBV6-3; D: TRBD1; size: .; J: TRBJ1-2; DNA: TGTGCCAGCAGTTACACCGGACAGGGCTACGGTAATGGCTACACCTTC; CDR3: CASSYTGQGYGNGYTF
V: TRBV27; D: TRBD1; size: few; J: TRBJ1-2; DNA: TGTGCCAGCAGTTCACTGGACAGGCCGGGCTACACCTTC; CDR3: CASSSLDRPGYTF
V: TRBV12-5; D: .; size: .; J: TRBJ2-1; DNA: TGTGCTAGTGGTTCCAGACAGGGAGGTGATGAGCAGTTCTTC; CDR3: CASGSRQGGDEQFF
V: TRBV20-1; D: TRBD2; size: .; J: TRBJ2-7; DNA: TGCAGTGCTGGGTGGACTAGCGGGGGGGACAATGAGCAGTACTTC; CDR3: CSAGWTSGGDNEQYF
V: TRBV9; D: .; size: .; J: TRBJ2-5; DNA: TGTGCCAGCAGCCCCGGGGGACCCGAGTACCAAGAGACCCAGTACTTC; CDR3: CASSPGGPEYQETQYF
V: TRBV7-9; D: .; size: few; J: TRBJ2-3; DNA: TGTGCCAGCAGCCCGAGCTGGGACACCGGATCAGATACGCAGTATTTT; CDR3: CASSPSWDTGSDTQYF
V: TRBV4-1; D: .; size: .; J: TRBJ2-5; DNA: TGCGCCAGCAGCCAACGGGGCAGCGTGAAAGAGACCCAGTACTTC; CDR3: CASSQRGSVKETQYF
V: TRBV3-1; D: .; size: .; J: TRBJ2-5; DNA: TGTGCCAGCAGCCAAGGACTACTCCTAGAGACCCAGTACTTC; CDR3: CASSQGLLLETQYF
V: TRBV20-1; D: TRBD1; size: many; J: TRBJ1-2; DNA: TGCAGTGCAGGCATACGGGACAGGGGGCGAGATGGCTACACCTTC; CDR3: CSAGIRDRGRDGYTF
V: TRBV20-1; D: .; size: few; J: TRBJ1-2; DNA: TGCAGTGCTAGAGGTCTAGACTATGGCTACACCTTC; CDR3: CSARGLDYGYTF
V: TRBV24-1; D: .; size: .; J: TRBJ2-3; DNA: TGTGCCACCAGTGTGACCGACTACGCAAATACGCAGTATTTT; CDR3: CATSVTDYANTQYF
V: TRBV3-1; D: .; size: few; J: TRBJ1-2; DNA: TGTGCCAGCAGCCACGGTACGATGGGGGATTATGGCTACACCTTC; CDR3: CASSHGTMGDYGYTF
V: TRBV12-3/TRBV12-4; D: .; size: .; J: TRBJ1-6; DNA: TGTGCCAGCGGGCCGGGACTGCAAAATTCACCCCTCCACTTT; CDR3: CASGPGLQNSPLHF
V: TRBV5-1; D: TRBD1; size: few; J: TRBJ1-4; DNA: TGCGCCAGCAGCTCGGGGACAGCAACTAATGAAAAACTGTTTTTT; CDR3: CASSSGTATNEKLFF
V: TRBV7-9; D: TRBD2; size: .; J: TRBJ2-5; DNA: TGTGCCAGCAGCTTAGATGGCGGGGGTCTCCAAGAGACCCAGTACTTC; CDR3: CASSLDGGGLQETQYF
V: TRBV4-1; D: .; size: few; J: TRBJ2-3; DNA: TGCGCCAGCAGTCAAGAACGAGGTCGGAGCACAGATACGCAGTATTTT; CDR3: CASSQERGRSTDTQYF
V: TRBV12-3/TRBV12-4; D: TRBD2; size: once; J: TRBJ2-7; DNA: TGTGCCAGCAGTCGCAATAGCGGGGGGGTTTACAATGAGCAGTACTTC; CDR3: CASSRNSGGVYNEQYF
V: TRBV6-1; D: TRBD2; size: once; J: TRBJ2-7; DNA: TGTGCCAGCAGTCGTACTAGCGGGGCTATCTACGAGCAGTACTTC; CDR3: CASSRTSGAIYEQYF
V: TRBV20-1; D: TRBD2; size: few; J: TRBJ2-1; DNA: TGCAGTGCTAGTCTGGCTAGCGGGGGACATGAGCAGTTCTTC; CDR3: CSASLASGGHEQFF
V: TRBV24-1; D: .; size: .; J: TRBJ2-6; DNA: TGTGCCACCAGCGGGTTAACAACCTCTGGGGCCAACGTCCTGACTTTC; CDR3: CATSGLTTSGANVLTF
V: TRBV9; D: .; size: .; J: TRBJ1-2; DNA: TGTGCCAGCAGCGTAATCGGGAACTATGGCTACACCTTC; CDR3: CASSVIGNYGYTF
V: TRBV4-3; D: TRBD1; size: .; J: TRBJ2-7; DNA: TGCGCCAGCAGCCACTCCGACGCCGGGACAGGGGACTACGAGCAGTACTTC; CDR3: CASSHSDAGTGDYEQYF
V: TRBV7-9; D: .; size: few; J: TRBJ2-1; DNA: TGTGCCAGCAGGGGGGAGGCGGGAAATGAGCAGTTCTTC; CDR3: CASRGEAGNEQFF
V: TRBV7-2; D: TRBD2; size: .; J: TRBJ2-5; DNA: TGTGCCAGCAGTAAGCAAGGGACTAGCTGGGGCCAAGAGACCCAGTACTTC; CDR3: CASSKQGTSWGQETQYF